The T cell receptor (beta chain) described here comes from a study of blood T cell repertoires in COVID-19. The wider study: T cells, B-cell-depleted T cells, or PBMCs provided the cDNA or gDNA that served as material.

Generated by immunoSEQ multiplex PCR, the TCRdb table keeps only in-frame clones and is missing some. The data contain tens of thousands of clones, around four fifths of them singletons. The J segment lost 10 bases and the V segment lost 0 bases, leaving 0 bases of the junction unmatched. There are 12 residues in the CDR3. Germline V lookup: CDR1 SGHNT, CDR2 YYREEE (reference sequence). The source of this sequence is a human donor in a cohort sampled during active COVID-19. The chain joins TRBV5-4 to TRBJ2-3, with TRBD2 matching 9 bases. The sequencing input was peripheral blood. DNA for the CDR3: TGTGCCAGCAGCTTGGGACTAGCGGCGCAGTATTTT. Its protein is CASSLGLAAQYF.